This T cell receptor (beta chain) was identified during a study of neoadjuvant anti-PD-1 for oral cavity cancer. Study as a whole: Patients without progression got a fourth dose around day 43.

Using immunoSEQ multiplex PCR, the repertoire was profiled, and TCRdb retains in-frame clones only, with some absent. The sample lists about 23,000 clones; 27% were seen once. Germline values: CDR1 MNHNY, CDR2 SVGAGI (reference sequence). Trimming took 6 bases from V and 7 from J; bases not matched to a gene: 6. The CDR3 length is 15 residues. Time point in this sample: after neoadjuvant nivolumab, at surgical resection. The patients had HPV-negative, locally advanced oral cavity squamous cell carcinoma. The chain links TRBV6-6 to TRBJ2-1; 13 positions agree with TRBD2. The source was tumor tissue, collected after nivolumab (anti-PD-1) treatment. This TCR came from a person aged 35-79 years with oral cavity squamous cell carcinoma. In DNA form, the CDR3 reads TGTGCCAGCAGCCAACTAGCGGGAGGGGGGAATGAGCAGTTCTTC. It translates to CASSQLAGGGNEQFF.